This TCR beta chain was observed in a study of blood T cell repertoires in COVID-19 (dated by TCRdb to between 2020 and 2021). Looking at the study overall: Samples from collaborators originated in the United States, Italy and Spain and spanned both the acute and convalescent phases of COVID-19. The repertoires were made available in a free public database intended to serve as a resource for research on the immune response to SARS-CoV-2. The dataset comprised deeply sampled blood TCRbeta repertoires from subjects exposed to, actively infected with, or recovered from COVID-19. The prospective study material was composed of cDNA or gDNA derived from T cells, B-cell-depleted T cells, or PBMCs. A de-identified subject ID, COVID-19 status, age in years and sex were almost always included in the sample metadata. HLA class I and class II types, where available, came from metadata supplied by the sample provider rather than from assay-based typing. The samples were drawn from the first 160 participants of the ongoing ImmuneRACE study and from some 1,300 subjects provided by 6 global collaborators.

The collaborating institutions used their own protocols to collect whole blood in K2EDTA tubes. Collaborator samples were shipped for TCRbeta analysis as frozen whole blood, isolated PBMCs, or DNA extracted from either sample type. TCRbeta CDR3 regions were amplified from genomic DNA using the immunoSEQ Assay, a bias-controlled multiplex PCR. As for the original processing: The number of nucleated cells in each sample was estimated from the amplification of reference gene primers within the assay. To quantify the absolute abundance of each unique TCRbeta CDR3 rearrangement, sequence reads were collapsed and filtered. For each sample, productive Simpson clonality was calculated as the square root of Simpson's diversity index across productive rearrangements. The clones in this table, taken by TCRdb from immuneACCESS, are in-frame only. Not every clone is retained; where verified, under half of the shortfall comes from an unresolved V gene, and the cause of the rest is unknown. The D gene and trimming were derived from the DNA, and the V and J assignments and clone size from that table. The sample profile shows about 220,000 clones; 75% to 85% of them were found once. The ten most abundant clones make up roughly 8.7% of the sample.

Study-wide conclusions, independent of this receptor: The amount of clinical and demographic metadata varied by source and participant and was provided uncurated.

Its CDR3 holds 15 amino acids, cysteine through phenylalanine. This entry keeps only the CDR3 DNA: 45 bases, framed from base 1. From the germline V gene, CDR1 is MGHRA and CDR2 is YSYEKL. The V end gives up 1 base and the J end 8 bases, leaving 8 bases in the junction not matched to a gene. A remark on this clone: No cognate antigen has been identified for it. No base quality values were provided; no much bigger clone lies one nucleotide off.

The TCR was taken from a man aged 50 to 59 with active or convalescent COVID-19. The sequenced sample consisted of peripheral blood. In this chain, TRBV4-1 is recombined with TRBJ1-2, with 9 central nucleotides matching TRBD1. The nucleotide sequence is TGCGCCAGCAGCCAAGGACCCGGGACAGGGATCGGCTACACCTTC. The translation is CASSQGPGTGIGYTF.